A selection of T cell receptor beta chains follows, all from one sample in a study of T cell responses to AZD1222 COVID-19 vaccine. Assay: immunoSEQ multiplex PCR; the TCRdb copy retains only in-frame clones and omits some. The repertoire consists of roughly 150,000 clones, with roughly 90% occurring once and the leading ten covering approximately 1.2%. Sequences were derived from peripheral blood, sampled 28 days after the second AZD1222 dose. The source is an adult who received the AZD1222 COVID-19 vaccine. The CDR3 runs from the conserved cysteine through the conserved F or W. D genes are given only for firm matches. Where a row states a size, it is once, few, many or the class of an expanded clone; other rows omit it.

J: TRBJ1-5; length: 13; D: .; V: TRBV28; size: .; DNA: TGTGCCAGCATGGTAGATAGCAATCAGCCCCAGCATTTT; CDR3: CASMVDSNQPQHF
J: TRBJ1-6; length: 14; D: .; V: TRBV6-2/TRBV6-3; size: .; DNA: TGTGCCAGCAGTTACGACAGGCCCAATTCACCCCTCCACTTT; CDR3: CASSYDRPNSPLHF
J: TRBJ2-7; length: 14; D: .; V: TRBV5-8; size: .; DNA: TGTGCCAGCAGCTTGGGACCTTCACTACACGAGCAGTACTTC; CDR3: CASSLGPSLHEQYF
J: TRBJ1-1; length: 13; D: .; V: TRBV5-1; size: .; DNA: TGCGCCAGCAGCTTGGAGGTCAACACTGAAGCTTTCTTT; CDR3: CASSLEVNTEAFF
J: TRBJ2-5; length: 11; D: .; V: TRBV27; size: .; DNA: TGTGCCAGCAGCAACAAAGAGACCCAGTACTTC; CDR3: CASSNKETQYF
J: TRBJ2-7; length: 14; D: TRBD2; V: TRBV4-2; size: .; DNA: TGTGCCAGCAGCCAAGGACTAGCGACCTACGAGCAGTACTTC; CDR3: CASSQGLATYEQYF
J: TRBJ1-3; length: 15; D: .; V: TRBV5-6; size: .; DNA: TGTGCCAGCAGCCCAGGGTGGGCGTCTGGAAACACCATATATTTT; CDR3: CASSPGWASGNTIYF
J: TRBJ1-2; length: 17; D: TRBD1; V: TRBV15; size: .; DNA: TGTGCCACCAGCAGAGATACAGGGGAGCTCCCTAACTATGGCTACACCTTC; CDR3: CATSRDTGELPNYGYTF
J: TRBJ2-5; length: 16; D: TRBD1; V: TRBV19; size: once; DNA: TGTGCCAGTAGTATAGGTGGGAGACAGGGGGAAGAGACCCAGTACTTC; CDR3: CASSIGGRQGEETQYF
J: TRBJ2-7; length: 15; D: .; V: TRBV27; size: .; DNA: TGTGCCAGCAGTTTAAGGCAGGAGAGCTCCTACGAGCAGTACTTC; CDR3: CASSLRQESSYEQYF
J: TRBJ1-1; length: 19; D: TRBD1; V: TRBV5-1; size: .; DNA: TGCGCCAGCAGCTTGTTTTATTTTCCGGGACAGGGATCGGGCACTGAAGCTTTCTTT; CDR3: CASSLFYFPGQGSGTEAFF
J: TRBJ1-2; length: 15; D: TRBD1; V: TRBV7-2; size: .; DNA: TGTGCCAGCAGCTTACCCGCAGACAGGGGCTATGGCTACACCTTC; CDR3: CASSLPADRGYGYTF
J: TRBJ2-7; length: 13; D: .; V: TRBV2; size: .; DNA: TGTGCCAGCTACGACAGAATAGCAGTCGAGCAGTACTTC; CDR3: CASYDRIAVEQYF
J: TRBJ2-3; length: 17; D: TRBD2; V: TRBV3-1/TRBV3-2; size: few; DNA: TGTGCCAGCAGCCAAGATGACCTAGCGGGAGTCCCAGATACGCAGTATTTT; CDR3: CASSQDDLAGVPDTQYF
J: TRBJ2-7; length: 14; D: .; V: TRBV9; size: .; DNA: TGTGCCAGCAGCGTAGGGCAGGCCTCCTACGAGCAGTACTTC; CDR3: CASSVGQASYEQYF
J: TRBJ2-7; length: 14; D: .; V: TRBV11-3; size: .; DNA: TGTGCCAGCAGGTTGGAGGGGGTCTTCTACGAGCAGTACTTC; CDR3: CASRLEGVFYEQYF
J: TRBJ1-6; length: 14; D: .; V: TRBV5-1; size: .; DNA: TGCGCCAGCAGCTTGGGACAGCGTAATTCACCCCTCCACTTT; CDR3: CASSLGQRNSPLHF
J: TRBJ2-5; length: 17; D: TRBD2; V: TRBV19; size: .; DNA: TGTGCCAGTAGTATGTCGGTGCTAGCGGGGGCCCAAGAGACCCAGTACTTC; CDR3: CASSMSVLAGAQETQYF
J: TRBJ1-1; length: 17; D: TRBD1; V: TRBV4-3; size: .; DNA: TGCGCCAGCAGCCAAGATCCATGGACAGGAGGTGGGACTGAAGCTTTCTTT; CDR3: CASSQDPWTGGGTEAFF
J: TRBJ1-1; length: 11; D: .; V: TRBV20-1; size: .; DNA: TGCAGTGCTATCCAGAACACTGAAGCTTTCTTT; CDR3: CSAIQNTEAFF
J: TRBJ2-4; length: 15; D: .; V: TRBV7-9; size: .; DNA: TGTGCCAGCACCACGGTGGGCCCCCATGAAAACATTCAGTACTTC; CDR3: CASTTVGPHENIQYF
J: TRBJ2-2; length: 16; D: .; V: TRBV25-1; size: .; DNA: TGTGCCAGCAGTGGGTTGCAGGCCCCGGGGACCGGGGAGCTGTTTTTT; CDR3: CASSGLQAPGTGELFF
J: TRBJ1-1; length: 16; D: TRBD1; V: TRBV7-9; size: .; DNA: TGTGCCAGCAGCTCCTTGGGAGGGACAGGGAACACTGAAGCTTTCTTT; CDR3: CASSSLGGTGNTEAFF
J: TRBJ1-2; length: 16; D: TRBD1; V: TRBV28; size: .; DNA: TGTGCCAGCAGTTTTTCGTGGGACAGGGGGGACTATGGCTACACCTTC; CDR3: CASSFSWDRGDYGYTF
J: TRBJ1-4; length: 15; D: .; V: TRBV29-1; size: .; DNA: TGCAGCGTTGAAATTGGGCAGGCAACTAATGAAAAACTGTTTTTT; CDR3: CSVEIGQATNEKLFF
J: TRBJ1-1; length: 17; D: TRBD1; V: TRBV6-4; size: .; DNA: TGTGCCAGCAGTGACCTGGACAGGGGGCCGATGAACACTGAAGCTTTCTTT; CDR3: CASSDLDRGPMNTEAFF
J: TRBJ2-3; length: 15; D: .; V: TRBV3-1/TRBV3-2; size: .; DNA: TGTGCCAGCAGCCGCTTTGCAGGGGACACAGATACGCAGTATTTT; CDR3: CASSRFAGDTDTQYF
J: TRBJ2-1; length: 17; D: TRBD2; V: TRBV27; size: .; DNA: TGTGCCAGCAGCTCCGCCGAGGGACTAGCCTCCTACAATGAGCAGTTCTTC; CDR3: CASSSAEGLASYNEQFF
J: TRBJ2-7; length: 14; D: TRBD1; V: TRBV6-5; size: .; DNA: TGTGCCAGCAGTTACAGGGACAGGGGATACGAGCAGTACTTC; CDR3: CASSYRDRGYEQYF
J: TRBJ2-2; length: 18; D: TRBD2; V: TRBV10-1; size: .; DNA: TGCGCCAGCAGTTCGGGACTAGCGGGGTCACAGAACACCGGGGAGCTGTTTTTT; CDR3: CASSSGLAGSQNTGELFF
J: TRBJ2-1; length: 16; D: TRBD2; V: TRBV13; size: .; DNA: TGTGCCAGCAGCTTAGGGAGCGGGGGGGTCTACAATGAGCAGTTCTTC; CDR3: CASSLGSGGVYNEQFF
J: TRBJ1-4; length: 15; D: TRBD1; V: TRBV10-3; size: .; DNA: TGTGCCACAGGGACAGGGGATCGAGTGACGGAAAAACTGTTTTTT; CDR3: CATGTGDRVTEKLFF
J: TRBJ2-3; length: 12; D: TRBD2; V: TRBV9; size: .; DNA: TGTGCCAGCAGCGTAGTCGGGAGGGCCAAGTATTTT; CDR3: CASSVVGRAKYF
J: TRBJ1-2; length: 15; D: TRBD1; V: TRBV5-6; size: .; DNA: TGTGCCAGCAGCTGGGACAGGGGTAGTTTCTATGGCTACACCTTC; CDR3: CASSWDRGSFYGYTF
J: TRBJ1-1; length: 14; D: .; V: TRBV7-2; size: .; DNA: TGTGCCAGCAGCATACGTGGGGGGAACACTGAAGCTTTCTTT; CDR3: CASSIRGGNTEAFF
J: TRBJ2-3; length: 16; D: .; V: TRBV6-1; size: .; DNA: TGTGCCAGCAGTGAACCAAGACCGTTGGGATTAGATACGCAGTATTTT; CDR3: CASSEPRPLGLDTQYF
J: TRBJ2-7; length: 14; D: .; V: TRBV2; size: .; DNA: TGTGCCAGCAGTGAACCCAGGTCCCCCTACGAGCAGTACTTC; CDR3: CASSEPRSPYEQYF
J: TRBJ1-5; length: 17; D: TRBD1; V: TRBV6-1; size: .; DNA: TGTGCCAGCAGTGGTCCGGGACAGGGGATGGGCAATCAGCCCCAGCATTTT; CDR3: CASSGPGQGMGNQPQHF
J: TRBJ1-6; length: 13; D: .; V: TRBV7-8; size: once; DNA: TGTGCCAGCAGCCCCACAAATAATTCACCCCTCCACTTT; CDR3: CASSPTNNSPLHF
J: TRBJ1-2; length: 14; D: TRBD1; V: TRBV11-1; size: .; DNA: TGTGCCAGCAGCCCGGACAGGGGGAGCTATGGCTACACCTTC; CDR3: CASSPDRGSYGYTF
J: TRBJ2-7; length: 12; D: .; V: TRBV25-1; size: .; DNA: TGTGCCAGCACTGACCCCTCCTACGAGCAGTACTTC; CDR3: CASTDPSYEQYF
J: TRBJ1-5; length: 14; D: TRBD1; V: TRBV6-5; size: .; DNA: TGTGCCAGCAGGGGACAGGCAAGCAATCAGCCCCAGCATTTT; CDR3: CASRGQASNQPQHF